The rows below give T cell receptor beta chains drawn from one sample of a study of tumor-infiltrating lymphocytes in primary liver carcinoma. TCRdb processed the multiplex PCR reads anew with MiXCR; each CDR3 protein has one entry. The sample lists some 20,000 distinct CDR3 sequences; around 79% were seen once. The source material was liver tumor tissue from sampling region 4. These receptors originate from a woman aged 25 to 39 with primary liver carcinoma and hepatitis B virus infection. Each CDR3 is given with its conserved first and last residue.

v_gene: TRBV6-5
j_gene: TRBJ2-5
CDR3aa: CASTTDRGLTQHF

v_gene: TRBV6-5
j_gene: TRBJ2-5
CDR3aa: CTTSTDRGLTRYF

v_gene: TRBV5-1
j_gene: TRBJ2-7
CDR3aa: CASSPSCWHSYEQYF

v_gene: TRBV6-5
j_gene: TRBJ2-5
CDR3aa: CASGTDRGLTQYF

v_gene: TRBV11-2
j_gene: TRBJ2-7
CDR3aa: CASSPPGMGTYEQYF

v_gene: TRBV4-3
j_gene: TRBJ2-1
CDR3aa: CVSSQYAGSSYNELFF

v_gene: TRBV6-2/TRBV6-3
j_gene: TRBJ2-5
CDR3aa: CASSYSAIGSVTQYF

v_gene: TRBV11-2
j_gene: TRBJ2-7
CDR3aa: CSSSSPGMGTYERYF

v_gene: TRBV6-5
j_gene: TRBJ2-2
CDR3aa: CASNPRTGFIGELFF

v_gene: TRBV11-3
j_gene: TRBJ2-1
CDR3aa: CASSLDQTGSSYNEQFF

v_gene: TRBV4-3
j_gene: TRBJ1-2
CDR3aa: CTNSAELEIYGYTF

v_gene: TRBV4-3
j_gene: TRBJ2-1
CDR3aa: CASSQDSGSSYNEPSF

v_gene: TRBV28
j_gene: TRBJ2-3
CDR3aa: CASRFNIADTQYF

v_gene: TRBV11-2
j_gene: TRBJ2-1
CDR3aa: CARSFLIGEQLF

v_gene: TRBV30
j_gene: TRBJ1-2
CDR3aa: CAWSPAPGIPGTF

v_gene: TRBV30
j_gene: TRBJ1-5
CDR3aa: CDWSVGGNQPQHF

v_gene: TRBV6-1
j_gene: TRBJ2-1
CDR3aa: CASYKAGGSGYDEQFF

v_gene: TRBV11-2
j_gene: TRBJ2-3
CDR3aa: CASSRTRQVRGDTQYF

v_gene: TRBV5-5
j_gene: TRBJ2-4
CDR3aa: CASSLVEMREGSDIQYF

v_gene: TRBV11-2
j_gene: TRBJ1-4
CDR3aa: CASNPWRGKLFF

v_gene: TRBV11-2
j_gene: TRBJ2-3
CDR3aa: CTSSPTGLAGRRWQYF

v_gene: TRBV7-2
j_gene: TRBJ2-7
CDR3aa: CASSLRLGLVSYEQYF

v_gene: TRBV2
j_gene: TRBJ2-5
CDR3aa: CASAPGETQYF

v_gene: TRBV13
j_gene: TRBJ1-1
CDR3aa: CVSSLGGFGIGGPEASF

v_gene: TRBV12-3/TRBV12-4
j_gene: TRBJ2-3
CDR3aa: CASSPLLGPHSTDTQYF

v_gene: TRBV4-3
j_gene: TRBJ2-3
CDR3aa: CASSQSVLLGDPDDTQYF

v_gene: TRBV10-3
j_gene: TRBJ2-5
CDR3aa: CASSESATRQETQYF

v_gene: TRBV7-3
j_gene: TRBJ2-1
CDR3aa: CASSLASGTNNEQFF